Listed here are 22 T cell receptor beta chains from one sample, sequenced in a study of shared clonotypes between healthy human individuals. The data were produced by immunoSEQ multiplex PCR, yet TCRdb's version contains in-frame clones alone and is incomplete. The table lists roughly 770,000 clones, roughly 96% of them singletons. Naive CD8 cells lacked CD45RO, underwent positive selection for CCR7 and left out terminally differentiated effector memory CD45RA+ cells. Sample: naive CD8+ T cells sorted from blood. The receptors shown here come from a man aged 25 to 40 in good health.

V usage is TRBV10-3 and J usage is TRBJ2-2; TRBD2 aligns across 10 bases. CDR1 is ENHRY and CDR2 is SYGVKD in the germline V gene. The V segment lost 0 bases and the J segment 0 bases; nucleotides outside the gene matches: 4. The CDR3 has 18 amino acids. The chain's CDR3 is CAISESLAGTPNTGELFF. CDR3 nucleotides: TGTGCCATCAGTGAGTCACTAGCGGGAACTCCGAACACCGGGGAGCTGTTTTTT.

The CDR3 protein is CASSQDRRDEAFF. CDR3 in DNA: TGTGCCAGCAGCCAAGATAGACGTGATGAAGCTTTCTTT. The chain joins TRBV14 to TRBJ1-1; D remains ambiguous. Germline V gene lookup returns CDR1 SGHDN and CDR2 FVKESK. This CDR3 spans 13 amino acids. Trimming shortened V by 0 bases and J by 7 bases, and 9 bases separated the two germline ends. Drawing the rest from reference TRBV14 and TRBJ1-1, the complete variable domain is EAGVTQFPSHSVIEKGQTVTLRCDPISGHDNLYWYRRVMGKEIKFLLHFVKESKQDESGMPNNRFLAERTGGTYSTLKVQPAELEDSGVYFCASSQDRRDEAFFGQGTRLTVV.

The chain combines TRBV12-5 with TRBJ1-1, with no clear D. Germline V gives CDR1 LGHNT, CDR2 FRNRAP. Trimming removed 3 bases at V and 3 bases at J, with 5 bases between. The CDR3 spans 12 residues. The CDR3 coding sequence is TGTGCTAGTGGTTTAGGGTACACTGAAGCTTTCTTT. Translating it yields CASGLGYTEAFF.

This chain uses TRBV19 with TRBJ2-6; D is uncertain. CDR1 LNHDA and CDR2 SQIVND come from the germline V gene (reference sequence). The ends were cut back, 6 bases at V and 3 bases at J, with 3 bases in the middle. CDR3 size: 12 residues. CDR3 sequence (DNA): TGTGCCAGTAGGAATGGGGCCAACGTCCTGACTTTC. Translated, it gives CASRNGANVLTF.

CDR3 DNA: TGTGCCTGGAGAACCAACACTGAAGCTTTCTTT. It codes for CAWRTNTEAFF. The chain is built from TRBV30 and TRBJ1-1; D ambiguous. CDR1 and CDR2 (germline): GTSNPN, SVGIG (reference sequence). This CDR3 spans 11 amino acids. The germline V and J ends were trimmed by 3 bases and 2 bases, with 4 bases remaining between them.

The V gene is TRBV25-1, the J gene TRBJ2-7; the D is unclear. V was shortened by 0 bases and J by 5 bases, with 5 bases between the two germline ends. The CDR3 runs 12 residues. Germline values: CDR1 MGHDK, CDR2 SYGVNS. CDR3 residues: CASSEYPNEQYF. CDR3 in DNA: TGTGCCAGCAGTGAATATCCAAACGAGCAGTACTTC.

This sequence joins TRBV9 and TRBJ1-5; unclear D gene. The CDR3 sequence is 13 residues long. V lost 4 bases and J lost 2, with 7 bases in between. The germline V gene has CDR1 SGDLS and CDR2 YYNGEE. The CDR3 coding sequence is TGTGCCAGCAGCAACGGACGCAATCAGCCCCAGCATTTT. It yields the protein CASSNGRNQPQHF.

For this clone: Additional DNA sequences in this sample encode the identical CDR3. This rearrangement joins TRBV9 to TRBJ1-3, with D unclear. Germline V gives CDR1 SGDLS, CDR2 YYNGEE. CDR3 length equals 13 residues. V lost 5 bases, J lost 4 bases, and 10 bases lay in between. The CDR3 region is CASREAGGNTIYF. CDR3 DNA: TGTGCCAGCAGGGAGGCTGGCGGAAACACCATATATTTT.

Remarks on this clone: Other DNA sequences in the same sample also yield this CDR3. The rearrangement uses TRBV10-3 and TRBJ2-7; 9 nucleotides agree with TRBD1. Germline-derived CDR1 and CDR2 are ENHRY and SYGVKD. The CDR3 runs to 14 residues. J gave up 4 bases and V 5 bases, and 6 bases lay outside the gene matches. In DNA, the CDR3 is TGTGCCATCAGTCCGGGACAGGGTCCATACGAGCAGTACTTC. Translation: CAISPGQGPYEQYF.

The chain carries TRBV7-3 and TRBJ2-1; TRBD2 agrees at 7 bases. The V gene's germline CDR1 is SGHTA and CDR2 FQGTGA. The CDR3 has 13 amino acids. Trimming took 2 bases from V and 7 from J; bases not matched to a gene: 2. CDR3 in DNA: TGTGCCAGCAGCTTACTCGGGGGGAATGAGCAGTTCTTC. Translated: CASSLLGGNEQFF.

The DNA of the CDR3 is TGTGCCAGCAGCGGCAGTAATGAAAAACTGTTTTTT. Translation: CASSGSNEKLFF. V usage is TRBV7-9 and J usage is TRBJ1-4; D gene uncertain. Germline CDR1 reads SEHNR; CDR2 reads FQNEAQ (reference sequence). This CDR3 has 12 amino acids. Trimming stripped 5 bases from V and 4 bases from J, with 5 bases between.

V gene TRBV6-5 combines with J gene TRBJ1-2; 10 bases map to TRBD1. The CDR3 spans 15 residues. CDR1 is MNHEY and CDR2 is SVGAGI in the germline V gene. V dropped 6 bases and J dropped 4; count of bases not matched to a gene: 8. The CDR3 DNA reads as TGTGCCAGCAGCTTAGGGACAGGGGCTAGCTATGGCTACACCTTC. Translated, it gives CASSLGTGASYGYTF.

In nucleotides, the CDR3 is TGTGCCAGCAGCTTAGCTCTGACAGGGGCCCGCCGCGAGCAGTACTTC. Its protein product is CASSLALTGARREQYF. This chain connects TRBV11-2 to TRBJ2-7, with 8 bases lining up with TRBD1. Germline V CDR1 and CDR2: SGHAT, FQNNGV. Losses at the gene ends were 1 base for V and 6 bases for J; bases not matched to a gene: 11. CDR3 length: 16 amino acids. Combining the CDR3 with reference TRBV11-2 and TRBJ2-7 gives the whole variable domain EAGVAQSPRYKIIEKRQSVAFWCNPISGHATLYWYQQILGQGPKLLIQFQNNGVVDDSQLPKDRFSAERLKGVDSTLKIQPAKLEDSAVYLCASSLALTGARREQYFGPGTRLTVT.

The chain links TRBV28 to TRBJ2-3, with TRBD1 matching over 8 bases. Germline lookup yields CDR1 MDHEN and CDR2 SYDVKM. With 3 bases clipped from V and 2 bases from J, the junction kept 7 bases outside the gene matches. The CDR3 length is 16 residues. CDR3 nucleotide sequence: TGTGCCAGCAGTTTCTCCGGGACAGGAGACACAGATACGCAGTATTTT. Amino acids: CASSFSGTGDTDTQYF.

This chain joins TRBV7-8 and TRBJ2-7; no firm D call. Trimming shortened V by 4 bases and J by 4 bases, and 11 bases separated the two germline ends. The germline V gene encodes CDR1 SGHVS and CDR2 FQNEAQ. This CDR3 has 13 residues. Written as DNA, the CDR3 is TGTGCCAGCAGCTCCCGGACGGATTACGAGCAGTACTTC. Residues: CASSSRTDYEQYF.

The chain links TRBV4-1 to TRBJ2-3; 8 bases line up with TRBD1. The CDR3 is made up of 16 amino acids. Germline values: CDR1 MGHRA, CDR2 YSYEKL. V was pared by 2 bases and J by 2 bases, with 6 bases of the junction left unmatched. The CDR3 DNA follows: TGCGCCAGCAGCCAACTGACAGGGGAATCCACAGATACGCAGTATTTT. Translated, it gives CASSQLTGESTDTQYF.

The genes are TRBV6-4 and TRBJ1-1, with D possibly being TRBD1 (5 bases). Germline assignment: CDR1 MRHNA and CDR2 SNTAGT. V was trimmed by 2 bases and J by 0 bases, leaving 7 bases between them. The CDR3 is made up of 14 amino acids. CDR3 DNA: TGTGCCAGCAGTGACGAGGGGATGAACACTGAAGCTTTCTTT. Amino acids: CASSDEGMNTEAFF.

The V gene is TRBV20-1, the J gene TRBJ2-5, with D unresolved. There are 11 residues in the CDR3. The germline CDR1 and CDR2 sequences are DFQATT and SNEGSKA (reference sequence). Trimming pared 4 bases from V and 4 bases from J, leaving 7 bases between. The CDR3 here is CSAIAPETQYF. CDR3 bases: TGCAGTGCTATAGCCCCAGAGACCCAGTACTTC.

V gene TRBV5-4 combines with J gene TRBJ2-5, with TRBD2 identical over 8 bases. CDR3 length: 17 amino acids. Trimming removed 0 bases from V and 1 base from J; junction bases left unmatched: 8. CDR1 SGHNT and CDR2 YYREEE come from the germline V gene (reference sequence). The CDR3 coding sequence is TGTGCCAGCAGCTTGGTTGGTAGCGGGAAATTCCAAGAGACCCAGTACTTC. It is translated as CASSLVGSGKFQETQYF.

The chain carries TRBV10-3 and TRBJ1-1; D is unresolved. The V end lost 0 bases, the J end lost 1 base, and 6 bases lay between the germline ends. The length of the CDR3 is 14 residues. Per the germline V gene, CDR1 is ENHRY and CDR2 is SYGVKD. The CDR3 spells CAISESTANTEAFF. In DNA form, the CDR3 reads TGTGCCATCAGTGAGTCGACGGCGAACACTGAAGCTTTCTTT.

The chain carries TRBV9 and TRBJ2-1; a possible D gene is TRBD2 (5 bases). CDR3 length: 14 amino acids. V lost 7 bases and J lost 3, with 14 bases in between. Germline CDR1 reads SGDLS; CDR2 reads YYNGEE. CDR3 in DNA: TGTGCCAGCGGGCGGGTGGGCCGCTACAATGAGCAGTTCTTC. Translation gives CASGRVGRYNEQFF.

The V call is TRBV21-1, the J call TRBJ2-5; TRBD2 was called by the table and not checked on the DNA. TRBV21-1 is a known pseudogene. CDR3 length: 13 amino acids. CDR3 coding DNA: TGTGCCAGCAGCAAAGATCCCGAGGAGACCCAGTACTTC. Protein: CASSKDPEETQYF.